This T cell receptor beta chain was sequenced for a study of cytomegalovirus exposure and HLA in healthy donors. Findings and caveats of the study: The listing of 160 or so TCR beta chains classed them as cytomegalovirus-associated. As a later analysis showed, a missense DCLRE1C variant was linked to trimming of TCR beta V- and J-genes. One later analysis reportedly identified an Asian-associated ancestry cluster that showed fewer N-insertions than the approximately 700-donor mean. Among TCR sequences, most were rare, though some public TCRs appeared in many donors.

Primers: 60 Vbeta forward and 13 Jbeta reverse. The method was immunoSEQ multiplex PCR; TCRdb's version includes in-frame clones alone and lacks a portion of them. The sample holds fewer than 140,000 clones; 65% to 90% are singletons and the top ten take approximately 1.5%. Trimming at V came to 6 bases and at J to 2 bases, leaving 7 bases not matched to a gene. The germline gives CDR1 SQVTM, CDR2 ANQGSEA. The length of the CDR3 is 14 residues. About this clone: Its antigen is not identified.

The sample was PBMCs. The TCR comes from a man aged 45-60 years in good health and CMV-seronegative. The J gene is TRBJ1-5, the V gene TRBV29-1; 7 positions agree with TRBD1. The CDR3 here is CSVATGVGNQPQHF. The CDR3 DNA is TGCAGCGTAGCTACAGGGGTTGGCAATCAGCCCCAGCATTTT.